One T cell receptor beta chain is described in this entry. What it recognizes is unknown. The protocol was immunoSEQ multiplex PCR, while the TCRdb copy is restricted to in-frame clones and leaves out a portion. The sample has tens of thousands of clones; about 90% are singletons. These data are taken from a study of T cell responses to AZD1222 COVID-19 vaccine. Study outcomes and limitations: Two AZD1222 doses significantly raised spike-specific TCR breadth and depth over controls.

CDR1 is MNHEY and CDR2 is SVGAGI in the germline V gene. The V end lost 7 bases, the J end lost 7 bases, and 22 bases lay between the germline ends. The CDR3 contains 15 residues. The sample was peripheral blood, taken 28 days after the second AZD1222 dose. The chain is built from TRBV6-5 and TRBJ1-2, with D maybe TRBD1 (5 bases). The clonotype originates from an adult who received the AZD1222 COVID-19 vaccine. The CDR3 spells CASIGMEGRSGGYTF. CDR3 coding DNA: TGTGCCAGCATAGGTATGGAGGGACGGTCCGGTGGCTACACCTTC.